This TCR beta chain originates from a study of blood T cell repertoires in COVID-19 (dated by TCRdb to the early 2020s). About the study as a whole: Collaborator samples came from the United States, Italy and Spain and covered acute and convalescent phases of COVID-19. The material from the prospective study consisted of cDNA or gDNA derived from T cells, B-cell-depleted T cells, or PBMCs. The dataset comprised deeply sampled blood TCRbeta repertoires from subjects exposed to, actively infected with, or recovered from COVID-19. The repertoires were released in a freely available public database meant as a resource for research on the immune response to SARS-CoV-2. The samples were drawn from the first 160 participants of the ongoing ImmuneRACE study and from some 1,300 subjects provided by 6 global collaborators. The sample metadata nearly always contained a de-identified subject ID, COVID-19 status, age in years and sex. HLA class I and class II types, where available, came from metadata supplied by the sample provider rather than from assay-based typing. The paper as a whole reports these results and caveats: The amount of clinical and demographic metadata varied by source and participant and was provided uncurated.

TCRbeta CDR3 regions were amplified from genomic DNA by means of the immunoSEQ Assay, a bias-controlled multiplex PCR. On the study's bioinformatics: Nucleated cell counts per sample were estimated from amplification of reference gene primers within the assay. To quantify the absolute abundance of each unique TCRbeta CDR3 rearrangement, sequence reads were collapsed and filtered. For each sample, productive Simpson clonality was calculated as the square root of Simpson's diversity index across productive rearrangements. This immuneACCESS table, as held by TCRdb, lists in-frame sequences with V and J called but not all clones. Of the missing ones, under half trace to an unresolved V gene in checked studies; the others have no known cause. V and J calls and clone size are copied from that table; D and trimming were computed from the DNA. This sample comprises almost 200,000 clones, 70% to 90% of them detected only once. Jointly, the top ten make up approximately 8% of the sample.

From the cysteine up to the phenylalanine, the CDR3 has a length of 14 residues. Only the CDR3 portion is preserved as DNA: 42 bases, with reading frame beginning at the first base. V ends up 3 bases short and J 7 bases short, with an unmatched junction base count of 5. According to the germline V gene, CDR1 reads SGDLS and CDR2 reads YYNGEE. Regarding this clone: Its antigen target is currently unknown. No base quality values were provided; no much bigger clone lies one nucleotide off.

In the prospective study, participants were about 18 to 95 years old, resided in about two dozen geographic areas of the United States, and were enrolled through a virtual design. Cohort assignment in the prospective study relied on participant-reported clinical history from a screening survey and a study questionnaire. ImmuneRACE Cohort 3 recovered participants were defined by two consecutive negative NP/OP PCR tests, healthcare professional clearance, or symptom resolution. Mobile phlebotomists in the prospective study collected whole blood, serum and a nasopharyngeal or oropharyngeal swab from every participant. Additional blood draws and questionnaires over an approximately two-month period could optionally be provided by prospective study participants. Before DNA extraction, blood samples from the prospective study were shipped at room temperature or frozen.

Here the chain combines TRBV9 and TRBJ1-5; 9 nucleotides in the junction match TRBD1. Source material: PBMCs or T cells enriched from blood (not recorded which). This clonotype was sampled from a woman aged 18 to 35 who had recovered from COVID-19. The CDR3 has the sequence CASSATGGIQPQHF. The sequence in DNA is TGTGCCAGCAGCGCGACAGGGGGTATCCAGCCCCAGCATTTT.